The 21 T cell receptor beta chains presented below share a single source sample, sequenced in a study of blood T cell repertoires in COVID-19. The assay was immunoSEQ multiplex PCR, and TCRdb's table has in-frame clones only and misses some. The table records about 230,000 clones, roughly 80% of them present only once. The sequenced sample was peripheral blood. All receptors come from a woman in her forties or fifties with acute or convalescent COVID-19.

The rearrangement links TRBV7-8 to TRBJ1-1; no clear D. Trimming removed 1 base at V and 2 bases at J, with 5 bases between. Per the germline V gene, CDR1 is SGHVS and CDR2 is FQNEAQ. CDR3 size: 13 residues. CDR3 bases: TGTGCCAGCAGCTTAGGGCAAAACACTGAAGCTTTCTTT. Its protein is CASSLGQNTEAFF.

V is TRBV4-1 and J is TRBJ2-7, with 9 bases that match TRBD2. Trimming cost V 3 bases and J 7 bases; bases outside gene matches: 7. Looked up from germline, CDR1 is MGHRA and CDR2 is YSYEKL. The CDR3 consists of 14 residues. The CDR3 sequence is CASSQVAGVREQYF. The CDR3 DNA reads as TGCGCCAGCAGCCAGGTAGCGGGAGTAAGGGAGCAGTACTTC.

The chain uses TRBV5-4 and TRBJ2-7; TRBD2 matches 10 bases. This CDR3 region has 15 residues. Germline CDR1 reads SGHNT; CDR2 reads YYREEE (reference sequence). The J segment lost 0 bases and the V segment lost 4 bases, leaving 4 bases of the junction unmatched. CDR3 loop: CASSLGLADSYEQYF. As DNA, the CDR3 is TGTGCCAGCAGCCTAGGACTAGCGGACTCCTACGAGCAGTACTTC.

This clone was detected once. CDR3 protein: CASSLDLLRYTF. For the CDR3, the DNA is TGTGCCAGCAGCTTAGATCTGTTGAGGTACACCTTC. V and J are TRBV11-2 and TRBJ1-2; D remains ambiguous. Deletions cut 0 bases from V and 11 bases from J, with 10 bases between. CDR1 is SGHAT, CDR2 FQNNGV, per germline. The CDR3 has 12 residues.

V gene TRBV15 combines with J gene TRBJ2-3; D is uncertain. V was clipped by 3 bases and J by 0 bases, with 10 bases between them. CDR1 is LNHNV, CDR2 YYDKDF, per germline (reference sequence). The CDR3 sequence is 15 residues long. The CDR3 loop is CATSSPSSSTDTQYF. The CDR3 DNA follows: TGTGCCACCAGCAGCCCTAGTAGTAGCACAGATACGCAGTATTTT.

The V gene is TRBV7-8, the J gene TRBJ2-1; 16 bases line up with TRBD2. CDR1 is SGHVS, CDR2 FQNEAQ, per germline. The CDR3 sequence is 14 residues long. Trimming cost V 4 bases and J 12 bases; bases outside gene matches: 3. CDR3 DNA: TGTGCCAGCAGCTCGGGACTAGCGGGAGGGGGGCAGTTCTTC. It specifies CASSSGLAGGGQFF. Complete variable domain (other parts from reference TRBV7-8 and TRBJ2-1): GAGVSQSPRYKVAKRGQDVALRCDPISGHVSLFWYQQALGQGPEFLTYFQNEAQLDKSGLPSDRFFAERPEGSVSTLKIQRTQQEDSAVYLCASSSGLAGGGQFFGPGTRLTVL.

This clone has more than one count but fewer than ten. The rearrangement joins TRBV5-4 to TRBJ2-7, with no clear D. Trimming stripped 3 bases from V and 2 bases from J, with 3 bases between. The CDR3 has 11 residues. The germline V gene has CDR1 SGHNT and CDR2 YYREEE (reference sequence). Here the CDR3 reads CASSSPYEQYF. The CDR3 coding sequence is TGTGCCAGCAGCTCTCCCTACGAGCAGTACTTC. Variable domain in full (rest from reference TRBV5-4 and TRBJ2-7): ETGVTQSPTHLIKTRGQQVTLRCSSQSGHNTVSWYQQALGQGPQFIFQYYREEENGRGNFPPRFSGLQFPNYSSELNVNALELDDSALYLCASSSPYEQYFGPGTRLTVT.

The CDR3 reads CASSPDHGQPQHF. The CDR3 DNA sequence: TGTGCCAGCAGCCCCGATCACGGTCAGCCCCAGCATTTT. This sequence joins TRBV7-6 and TRBJ1-5; no definite D call. CDR1 SGHVS and CDR2 FNYEAQ come from the germline V gene. Trimming stripped 5 bases from V and 6 bases from J, with 11 bases between. The CDR3 covers 13 residues.

V and J are TRBV29-1 and TRBJ2-7; TRBD2 might be the D (6 bases). The germline V and J ends were trimmed by 4 bases and 7 bases, with 20 bases remaining between them. CDR3 length: 14 amino acids. In germline, CDR1 is SQVTM, CDR2 ANQGSEA. The CDR3 protein is CSVGGLGGRGEQYF. The CDR3 bases are TGCAGCGTTGGTGGGCTGGGTGGCCGGGGGGAGCAGTACTTC.

The chain links TRBV6-5 to TRBJ1-3, with D possibly being TRBD1 (6 bases). The CDR3 totals 16 residues. The V end lost 4 bases, the J end lost 3 bases, and 16 bases lay between the germline ends. Germline V CDR1 and CDR2: MNHEY, SVGAGI. The CDR3 bases are TGTGCCAGCAGTTCGACAGGTCTTAGGCGTGGAAACACCATATATTTT. As protein: CASSSTGLRRGNTIYF.

The V gene is TRBV6-5, the J gene TRBJ1-4; the match to TRBD1 covers 9 bases. Germline loops: CDR1 MNHEY, CDR2 SVGAGI. The CDR3 is made up of 15 amino acids. V dropped 6 bases and J dropped 3; count of bases not matched to a gene: 5. The CDR3 region is CASRGTGSANEKLFF. DNA of the CDR3: TGTGCCAGCAGGGGGACAGGGTCCGCTAATGAAAAACTGTTTTTT.

The rearrangement links TRBV7-2 to TRBJ2-4, with 10 bases fitting TRBD2. Germline CDR1 and CDR2: SGHTA and FQGNSA. CDR3 size: 16 residues. Unmatched junction bases numbered 11, after V lost 5 bases and J lost 7 bases. The CDR3 protein is CASSPPSGGPRNIQYF. CDR3 coding DNA: TGTGCCAGCAGCCCTCCTAGCGGGGGACCCCGGAACATTCAGTACTTC.

This clone was seen more than once but under ten times. The chain links TRBV24-1 to TRBJ1-4, with D hard to call. The length of the CDR3 is 16 residues. Trimming removed 1 base from V and 8 bases from J, with 16 bases in between. Germline lookup yields CDR1 KGHDR and CDR2 SFDVKD. The CDR3 is CATSDLRGPNGEKLFF. Here the CDR3 DNA reads TGTGCCACCAGTGATTTACGAGGGCCTAATGGAGAAAAACTGTTTTTT.

The chain is built from TRBV5-5 and TRBJ2-2, with TRBD2 identical over 11 bases. Germline loops: CDR1 SGHKS, CDR2 YYEKEE (reference sequence). The CDR3 spans 15 residues. V gave up 1 base and J gave up 6 bases; unmatched junction bases: 2. This chain's CDR3 is CASSLLAGGSGELFF. The CDR3 DNA reads TGTGCCAGCAGCTTGCTAGCGGGGGGATCCGGGGAGCTGTTTTTT. Complete variable domain (other parts from reference TRBV5-5 and TRBJ2-2): DAGVTQSPTHLIKTRGQQVTLRCSPISGHKSVSWYQQVLGQGPQFIFQYYEKEERGRGNFPDRFSARQFPNYSSELNVNALLLGDSALYLCASSLLAGGSGELFFGEGSRLTVL.

This chain links TRBV28 with TRBJ2-1, with 12 bases that match TRBD1. Germline values: CDR1 MDHEN, CDR2 SYDVKM. The CDR3 is 14 residues long. Trimming at V came to 5 bases and at J to 8 bases, leaving 4 bases not matched to a gene. The CDR3: CASSAGQGAYEQFF. CDR3 DNA: TGTGCCAGCAGTGCGGGACAGGGGGCATATGAGCAGTTCTTC.

The chain joins TRBV18 to TRBJ2-7; 8 bases agree with TRBD1. CDR3 length equals 15 residues. V lost 3 bases, J lost 3 bases, and 7 bases stayed unmatched. Germline assignment: CDR1 KGHSH and CDR2 LQKENI. CDR3 loop: CASSPSGQGYYEQYF. The DNA of the CDR3 is TGTGCCAGCTCACCTTCCGGACAGGGTTACTACGAGCAGTACTTC.

DNA for the CDR3: TGTGCCAGCAGCCAGTCAGGGGTGGGTGAAGCTTTCTTT. Translation gives CASSQSGVGEAFF. The chain couples TRBV6-6 to TRBJ1-1; a weak D match, TRBD1 (6 bases). CDR3 size: 13 residues. Germline values: CDR1 MNHNY, CDR2 SVGAGI (reference sequence). V was pared by 6 bases and J by 7 bases, with 15 bases between.

In DNA form, the CDR3 reads TGTGCCAGCACCTTAACCGGGACAGGGCCTTCACCCCTCCACTTT. Its protein is CASTLTGTGPSPLHF. The gene calls are TRBV27 and TRBJ1-6; 9 nucleotides align to TRBD1. The V and J ends lost 7 bases and 9 bases, in that order; junction bases with no gene match: 10. Germline V gene data show CDR1 as MNHEY and CDR2 as SMNVEV (reference sequence). The CDR3 extends over 15 amino acids.

This clone is a singleton in its sample. The rearrangement joins TRBV10-3 to TRBJ1-2; a possible D gene is TRBD1 (6 bases). V was trimmed by 3 bases and J by 4 bases, leaving 18 bases between them. Germline-derived CDR1 and CDR2 are ENHRY and SYGVKD. The CDR3 length is 16 residues. The CDR3 nucleotides read TGTGCCATCAGTGATTTACAGGGTTCTTCGGGCTATGGCTACACCTTC. Protein sequence: CAISDLQGSSGYGYTF.

This rearrangement joins TRBV3-1 (or the pseudogene TRBV3-2) to TRBJ2-2, with D maybe TRBD2 (5 bases). CDR3 length: 15 amino acids. Germline loops: CDR1 LGHDT, CDR2 YNNKEL (reference sequence). Trimming left V 7 bases short and J 4 bases short, with 16 bases between. In DNA, the CDR3 is TGTGCCAGCACCCCGGCGGGTTTGGGCACCGGGGAGCTGTTTTTT. Its protein product is CASTPAGLGTGELFF.

The rearrangement joins TRBV7-2 to TRBJ2-5; 7 bases are shared with TRBD1. CDR1 and CDR2 from the germline V gene are SGHTA and FQGNSA. The V and J ends lost 4 bases and 5 bases, in that order; junction bases with no gene match: 7. This CDR3 is 14 amino acids long. In nucleotides, the CDR3 is TGTGCCAGCAGCTCTGCCGGGACAGTCGAGACCCAGTACTTC. Amino acid sequence: CASSSAGTVETQYF.